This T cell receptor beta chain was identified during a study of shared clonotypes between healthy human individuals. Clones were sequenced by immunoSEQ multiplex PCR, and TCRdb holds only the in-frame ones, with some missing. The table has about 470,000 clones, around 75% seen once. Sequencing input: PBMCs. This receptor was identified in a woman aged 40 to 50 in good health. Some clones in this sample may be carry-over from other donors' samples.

CDR3 residues: CASSGQVAEQYF. In DNA form, the CDR3 reads TGTGCCAGCAGTGGACAGGTCGCCGAGCAGTACTTC. This chain uses TRBV2 with TRBJ2-7; D may be TRBD1 (6 bases). The CDR3 has 12 residues. Germline-derived CDR1 and CDR2 are SNHLY and FYNNEI. Trimming cost V 4 bases and J 6 bases, with 10 bases left between them.